The clone carrying this TCR beta chain occurred once. After thawing and overnight rest, PBMC were stained with GMM-loaded CD1B tetramer, viability dye and anti-CD3 for sorting. C32 glucose monomycolate from Rhodococcus equi was loaded onto the CD1B tetramers. This sample is drawn from a study of T cells in tuberculosis. This CDR3 is built from 15 residues. The junction had 12 bases not matched to a gene; V was cut back by 4 bases and J by 11 bases. Germline V CDR1 and CDR2: MNHEY, SMNVEV (reference sequence). Clones were read by immunoSEQ multiplex PCR, and TCRdb kept only the in-frame ones, dropping some. The sample includes about 88,000 clones, under 95% of them seen just once.

Material: CD1b-GMM tetramer-negative cells sorted from PBMCs. This TCR was recovered from an adult woman with latent tuberculosis. The V and J genes are TRBV27 and TRBJ2-5, with 11 bases fitting TRBD2. The CDR3 spells CASSSSVAGGSGQYF. The DNA for the CDR3 is TGTGCCAGCAGTTCCTCGGTAGCGGGGGGGAGCGGGCAGTACTTC.